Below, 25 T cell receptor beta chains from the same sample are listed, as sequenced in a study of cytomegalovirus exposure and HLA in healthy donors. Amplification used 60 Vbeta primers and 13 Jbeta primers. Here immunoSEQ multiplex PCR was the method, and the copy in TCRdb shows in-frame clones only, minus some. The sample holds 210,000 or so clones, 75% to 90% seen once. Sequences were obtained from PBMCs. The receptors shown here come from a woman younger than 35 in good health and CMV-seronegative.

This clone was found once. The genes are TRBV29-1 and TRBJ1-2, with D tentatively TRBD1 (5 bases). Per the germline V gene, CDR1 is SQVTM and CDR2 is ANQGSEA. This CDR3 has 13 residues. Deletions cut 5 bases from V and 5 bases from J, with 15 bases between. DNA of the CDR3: TGCAGCGTTTACCGGGGGGACGGGTATGGCTACACCTTC. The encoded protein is CSVYRGDGYGYTF.

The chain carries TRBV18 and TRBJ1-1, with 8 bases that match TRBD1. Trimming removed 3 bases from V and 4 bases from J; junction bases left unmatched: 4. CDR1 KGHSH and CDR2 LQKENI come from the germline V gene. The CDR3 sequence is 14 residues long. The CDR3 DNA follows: TGTGCCAGCTCACCGCAGGGGGCGAGCACTGAAGCTTTCTTT. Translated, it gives CASSPQGASTEAFF.

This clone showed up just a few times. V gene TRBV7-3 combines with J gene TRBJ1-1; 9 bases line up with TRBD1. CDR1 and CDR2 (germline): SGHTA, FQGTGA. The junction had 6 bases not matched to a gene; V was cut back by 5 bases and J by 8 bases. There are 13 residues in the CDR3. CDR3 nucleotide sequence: TGTGCCAGCAGCCCATTTACAGGGGGCGAAGCTTTCTTT. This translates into CASSPFTGGEAFF.

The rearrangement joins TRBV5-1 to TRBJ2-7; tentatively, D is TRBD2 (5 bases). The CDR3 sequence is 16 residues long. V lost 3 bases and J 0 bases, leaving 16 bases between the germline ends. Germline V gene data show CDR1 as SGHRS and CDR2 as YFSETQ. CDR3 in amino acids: CASSSGSRQDSYEQYF. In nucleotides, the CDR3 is TGCGCCAGCAGCTCGGGGTCCCGCCAGGACTCCTACGAGCAGTACTTC.

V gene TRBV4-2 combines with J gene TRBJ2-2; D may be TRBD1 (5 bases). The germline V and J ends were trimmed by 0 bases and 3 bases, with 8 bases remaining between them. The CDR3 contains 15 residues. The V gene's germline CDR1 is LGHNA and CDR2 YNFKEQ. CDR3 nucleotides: TGTGCCAGCAGCCAAGAAGGGGTGCACACCGGGGAGCTGTTTTTT. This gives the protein CASSQEGVHTGELFF.

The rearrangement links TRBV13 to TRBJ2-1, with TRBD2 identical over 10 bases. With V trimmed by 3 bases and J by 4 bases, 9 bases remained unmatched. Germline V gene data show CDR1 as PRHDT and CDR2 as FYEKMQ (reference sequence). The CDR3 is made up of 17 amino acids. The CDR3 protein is CASSLGLGLASYNEQFF. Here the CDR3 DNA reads TGTGCCAGCAGCTTGGGATTGGGACTAGCGTCATACAATGAGCAGTTCTTC.

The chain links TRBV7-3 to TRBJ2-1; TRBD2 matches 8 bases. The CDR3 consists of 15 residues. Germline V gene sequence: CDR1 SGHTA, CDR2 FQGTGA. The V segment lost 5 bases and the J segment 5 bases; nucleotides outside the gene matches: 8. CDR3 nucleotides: TGTGCCAGCAGCCTTACTAGCGGACCAAACAATGAGCAGTTCTTC. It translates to CASSLTSGPNNEQFF.

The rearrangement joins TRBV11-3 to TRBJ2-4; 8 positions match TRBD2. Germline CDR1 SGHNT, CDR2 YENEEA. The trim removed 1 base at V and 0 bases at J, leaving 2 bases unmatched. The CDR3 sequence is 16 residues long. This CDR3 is CASSLGSGGAKNIQYF. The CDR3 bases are TGTGCCAGCAGCTTAGGAAGCGGGGGAGCCAAAAACATTCAGTACTTC. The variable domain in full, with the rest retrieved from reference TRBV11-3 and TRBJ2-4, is EAGVVQSPRYKIIEKKQPVAFWCNPISGHNTLYWYLQNLGQGPELLIRYENEEAVDDSQLPKDRFSAERLKGVDSTLKIQPAELGDSAVYLCASSLGSGGAKNIQYFGAGTRLSVL.

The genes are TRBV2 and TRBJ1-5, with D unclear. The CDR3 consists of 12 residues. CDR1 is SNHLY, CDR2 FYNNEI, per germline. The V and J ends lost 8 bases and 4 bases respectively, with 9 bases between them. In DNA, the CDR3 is TGTGCCAGCTCTGGAGGGAATCAGCCCCAGCATTTT. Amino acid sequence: CASSGGNQPQHF.

CDR3 sequence (DNA): TGTGCCAGCAGCTGGAGCAATGAGCAGTTCTTC. Amino acid sequence: CASSWSNEQFF. The chain combines TRBV5-6 with TRBJ2-1; D unresolved. The V end lost 3 bases, the J end lost 6 bases, and 4 bases lay between the germline ends. The CDR3 runs 11 residues. CDR1 and CDR2 from the germline V gene are SGHDT and YYEEEE.

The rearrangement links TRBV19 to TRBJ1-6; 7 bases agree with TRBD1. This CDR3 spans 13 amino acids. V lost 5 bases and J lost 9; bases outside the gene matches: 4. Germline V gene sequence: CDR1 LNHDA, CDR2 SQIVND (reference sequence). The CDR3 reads CASSDRVGSPLHF. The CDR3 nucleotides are TGTGCCAGTAGTGACAGGGTTGGTTCACCCCTCCACTTT.

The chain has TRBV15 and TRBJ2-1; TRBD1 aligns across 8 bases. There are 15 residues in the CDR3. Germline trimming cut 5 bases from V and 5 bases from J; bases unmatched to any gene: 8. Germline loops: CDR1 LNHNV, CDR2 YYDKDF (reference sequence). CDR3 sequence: CATSFWDRQNNEQFF. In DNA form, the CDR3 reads TGTGCCACCAGCTTCTGGGACAGGCAGAACAATGAGCAGTTCTTC.

CDR3 coding DNA: TGTGCCAGCAAGGCAGGCTCTGGAAACACCATATATTTT. Translating gives CASKAGSGNTIYF. The gene calls are TRBV6-6 and TRBJ1-3; no clear D. CDR3 length: 13 amino acids. Germline lookup yields CDR1 MNHNY and CDR2 SVGAGI (reference sequence). V dropped 7 bases and J dropped 0 bases, with 7 bases sitting between them.

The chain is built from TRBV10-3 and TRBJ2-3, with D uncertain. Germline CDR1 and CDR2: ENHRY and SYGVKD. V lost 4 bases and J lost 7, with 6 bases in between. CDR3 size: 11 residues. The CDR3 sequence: CAISAHYTQYF. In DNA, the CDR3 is TGTGCCATCAGTGCCCATTATACGCAGTATTTT.

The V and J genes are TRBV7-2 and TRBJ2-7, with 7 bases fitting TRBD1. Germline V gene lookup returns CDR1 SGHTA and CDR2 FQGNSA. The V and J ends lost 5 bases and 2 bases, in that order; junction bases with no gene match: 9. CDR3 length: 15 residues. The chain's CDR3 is CASSPPARGPYEQYF. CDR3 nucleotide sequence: TGTGCCAGCAGCCCACCCGCGAGGGGGCCCTACGAGCAGTACTTC. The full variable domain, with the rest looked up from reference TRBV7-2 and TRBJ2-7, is GAGVSQSPSNKVTEKGKDVELRCDPISGHTALYWYRQSLGQGLEFLIYFQGNSAPDKSGLPSDRFSAERTGGSVSTLTIQRTQQEDSAVYLCASSPPARGPYEQYFGPGTRLTVT.

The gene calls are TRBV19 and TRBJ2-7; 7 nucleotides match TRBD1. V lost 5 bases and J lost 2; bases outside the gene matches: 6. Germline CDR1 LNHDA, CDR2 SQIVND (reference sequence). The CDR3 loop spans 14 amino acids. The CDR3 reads CASSGTGEPYEQYF. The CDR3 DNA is TGTGCCAGTAGTGGTACAGGGGAGCCCTACGAGCAGTACTTC.

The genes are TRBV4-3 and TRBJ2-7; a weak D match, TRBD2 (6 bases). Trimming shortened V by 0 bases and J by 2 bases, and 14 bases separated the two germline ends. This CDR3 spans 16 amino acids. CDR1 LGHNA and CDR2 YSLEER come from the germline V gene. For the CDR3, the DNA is TGCGCCAGCAGCCAAGAGAGGGAGGCCCCCCCCTACGAGCAGTACTTC. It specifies CASSQEREAPPYEQYF.

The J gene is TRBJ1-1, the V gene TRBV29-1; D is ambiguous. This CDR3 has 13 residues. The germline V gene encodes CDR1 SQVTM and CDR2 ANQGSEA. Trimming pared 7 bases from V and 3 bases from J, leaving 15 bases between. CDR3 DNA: TGCAGCGCCGCGATCCGGGTGGACACTGAAGCTTTCTTT. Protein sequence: CSAAIRVDTEAFF.

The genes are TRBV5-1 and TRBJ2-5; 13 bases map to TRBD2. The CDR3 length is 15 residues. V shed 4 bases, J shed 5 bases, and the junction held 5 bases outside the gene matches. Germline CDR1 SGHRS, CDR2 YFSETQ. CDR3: CASSILAGGWETQYF. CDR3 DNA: TGCGCCAGCAGCATACTAGCGGGAGGGTGGGAGACCCAGTACTTC.

Written as DNA, the CDR3 is TGTGCCAGCAGCTCCCCAGGGGGAGATTCACCCCTCCACTTT. Encoded protein: CASSSPGGDSPLHF. The V call is TRBV6-5, the J call TRBJ1-6; 7 bases map to TRBD1. The J segment lost 8 bases and the V segment lost 6 bases, leaving 7 bases of the junction unmatched. Germline V gene data show CDR1 as MNHEY and CDR2 as SVGAGI. The length of the CDR3 is 14 residues.

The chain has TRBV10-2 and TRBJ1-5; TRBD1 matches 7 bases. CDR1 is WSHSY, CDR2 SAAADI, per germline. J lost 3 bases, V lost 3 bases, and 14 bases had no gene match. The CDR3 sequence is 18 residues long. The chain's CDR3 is CASSEDGDRLIINQPQHF. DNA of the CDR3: TGCGCCAGCAGTGAAGACGGGGACAGACTCATCATCAATCAGCCCCAGCATTTT.

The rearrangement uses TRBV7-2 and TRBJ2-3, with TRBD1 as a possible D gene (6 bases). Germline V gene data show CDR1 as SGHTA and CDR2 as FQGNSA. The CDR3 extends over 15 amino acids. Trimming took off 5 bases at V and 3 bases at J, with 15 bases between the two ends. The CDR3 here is CASSTMTGPTDTQYF. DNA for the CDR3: TGTGCCAGCAGCACCATGACAGGCCCTACAGATACGCAGTATTTT.

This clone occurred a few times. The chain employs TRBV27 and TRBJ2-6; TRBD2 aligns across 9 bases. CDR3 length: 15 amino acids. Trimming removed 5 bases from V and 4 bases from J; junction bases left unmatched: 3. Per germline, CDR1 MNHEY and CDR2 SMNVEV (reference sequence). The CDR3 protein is CASSLAGSGANVLTF. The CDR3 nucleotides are TGTGCCAGCAGTCTAGCGGGGAGCGGGGCCAACGTCCTGACTTTC.

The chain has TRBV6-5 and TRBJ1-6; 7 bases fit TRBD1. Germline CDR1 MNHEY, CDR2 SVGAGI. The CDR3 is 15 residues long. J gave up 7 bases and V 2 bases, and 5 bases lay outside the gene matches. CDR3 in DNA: TGTGCCAGCAGTTACCATGGGACAGAGAATTCACCCCTCCACTTT. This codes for CASSYHGTENSPLHF.

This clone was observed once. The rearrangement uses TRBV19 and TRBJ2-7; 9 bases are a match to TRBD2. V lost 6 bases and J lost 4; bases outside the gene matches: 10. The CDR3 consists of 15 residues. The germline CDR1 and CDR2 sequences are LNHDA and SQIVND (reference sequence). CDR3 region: CASSPRTSEGYEQYF. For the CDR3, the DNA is TGTGCCAGTAGCCCTAGGACTAGCGAAGGATACGAGCAGTACTTC.